These T cell receptor beta chains were read from a single sample in a study of cytomegalovirus exposure and HLA in healthy donors. Data came from immunoSEQ multiplex PCR; TCRdb stores just in-frame clones and leaves some out. The top ten clones hold about 10% of a sample with 200,000 to 250,000 clones, approximately 80% of them seen once. The sample was PBMCs. These receptors all come from a woman in her forties or fifties in good health and CMV-seropositive. Each CDR3 is given with its conserved first and last residue. A D gene is named only where the DNA matches it firmly. For some rows the clone size is stated as once, few or many, or as a class when expanded; others skip it.

D gene: NA; clone size: NA; CDR3 length: 13; J gene: TRBJ1-2; V gene: TRBV6-6; CDR3 DNA: TGTGCCAGCAGCCAGGGACATGCCTATGGCTACACCTTC; CDR3 protein: CASSQGHAYGYTF
D gene: TRBD1; clone size: NA; CDR3 length: 18; J gene: TRBJ1-2; V gene: TRBV4-2; CDR3 DNA: TGTGCCAGCAGCCAAGCTCCGGGACAGGGAGGTTCTGGTGGTGGCTACACCTTC; CDR3 protein: CASSQAPGQGGSGGGYTF
D gene: TRBD1; clone size: NA; CDR3 length: 16; J gene: TRBJ2-3; V gene: TRBV28; CDR3 DNA: TGTGCCAGCAGCCCGAGGACAGGTTCTAGCACAGATACGCAGTATTTT; CDR3 protein: CASSPRTGSSTDTQYF
D gene: TRBD2; clone size: NA; CDR3 length: 16; J gene: TRBJ2-5; V gene: TRBV7-7; CDR3 DNA: TGTGCCAGCAGCTTAGAGGTAGCGGGGGCCCAAGAGACCCAGTACTTC; CDR3 protein: CASSLEVAGAQETQYF
D gene: NA; clone size: NA; CDR3 length: 14; J gene: TRBJ2-3; V gene: TRBV7-8; CDR3 DNA: TGTGCCAGCAGCTATAGAGTTACTACGGATACGCAGTATTTT; CDR3 protein: CASSYRVTTDTQYF
D gene: TRBD2; clone size: once; CDR3 length: 18; J gene: TRBJ2-7; V gene: TRBV5-6; CDR3 DNA: TGTGCCAGCAGCTTGAGATCTAGCGGGGTGAAGAGCTCCTACGAGCAGTACTTC; CDR3 protein: CASSLRSSGVKSSYEQYF
D gene: TRBD1; clone size: NA; CDR3 length: 14; J gene: TRBJ2-5; V gene: TRBV2; CDR3 DNA: TGTGCCAGCAGTGATCCCGACAGGGAAGAGACCCAGTACTTC; CDR3 protein: CASSDPDREETQYF
D gene: TRBD1; clone size: NA; CDR3 length: 14; J gene: TRBJ1-6; V gene: TRBV6-1; CDR3 DNA: TGTGCCAGTGGGGAAGGGACAGTTGGTTCACCCCTCCACTTT; CDR3 protein: CASGEGTVGSPLHF
D gene: TRBD1; clone size: NA; CDR3 length: 14; J gene: TRBJ1-1; V gene: TRBV5-1; CDR3 DNA: TGCGCCAGCAGCTCCGGGACAGAGAACACTGAAGCTTTCTTT; CDR3 protein: CASSSGTENTEAFF
D gene: TRBD1; clone size: NA; CDR3 length: 15; J gene: TRBJ2-2; V gene: TRBV27; CDR3 DNA: TGTGCCAGCAGCCCCGGACAGGTCTGGACCGGGGAGCTGTTTTTT; CDR3 protein: CASSPGQVWTGELFF
D gene: TRBD1; clone size: once; CDR3 length: 14; J gene: TRBJ2-1; V gene: TRBV6-6; CDR3 DNA: TGTGCCACCAGACGGGACAGCAGTAACGATGAGCAGTTCTTC; CDR3 protein: CATRRDSSNDEQFF
D gene: NA; clone size: NA; CDR3 length: 13; J gene: TRBJ1-6; V gene: TRBV2; CDR3 DNA: TGTGCCAGCAGTAACTTCTTTAATTCACCCCTCCACTTT; CDR3 protein: CASSNFFNSPLHF
D gene: NA; clone size: few; CDR3 length: 13; J gene: TRBJ1-1; V gene: TRBV13; CDR3 DNA: TGTGCCAGCAGCTTAGGGGGCAACACTGAAGCTTTCTTT; CDR3 protein: CASSLGGNTEAFF
D gene: NA; clone size: NA; CDR3 length: 13; J gene: TRBJ2-3; V gene: TRBV10-3; CDR3 DNA: TGTGCCATCAGTGAAGGGGGCACAGATACGCAGTATTTT; CDR3 protein: CAISEGGTDTQYF